This entry describes one T cell receptor (beta chain). Its antigen is as yet unknown. Other DNA sequences in the sample encode the same CDR3. This entry is derived from a study of cytomegalovirus exposure and HLA in healthy donors. Study-wide background: Early released data comprised 80 million to 90 million unique TCRs from HLA-typed donors.

Germline V lookup: CDR1 SGHRS, CDR2 YFSETQ. The junction had 5 bases not matched to a gene; V was cut back by 2 bases and J by 7 bases. The CDR3 spans 14 residues. 60 Vbeta and 13 Jbeta primers were used in PCR. In the original analysis: A follow-up analysis tallied some 80 million unique TCR beta chains, roughly 11 million shared. The data were produced by immunoSEQ multiplex PCR, yet TCRdb's version contains in-frame clones alone and is incomplete. That table gives V, J and clone size, and the DNA gave D and trimming. The sample gives about 120,000 clones, approximately 80% of which show up once; roughly 4.5% is in the top ten. Overall study results and limits: A missense variant in DCLRE1C was later tied to TCR beta V- and J-gene trimming.

V gene TRBV5-1 combines with J gene TRBJ1-4, with 7 bases identical to TRBD1. Sequenced material: PBMCs. This TCR was sampled from a man aged 45 to 65 in good health and CMV-seropositive. The CDR3 spells CASSLGQGGEKLFF. The CDR3 nucleotides are TGCGCCAGCAGCTTAGGCCAGGGGGGTGAAAAACTGTTTTTT.